Sequencing of this TCR beta chain was carried out in a study of cytomegalovirus exposure and HLA in healthy donors. Study summary: A prior study identified some 100 million unique TCR beta sequences from about 180 million T cells. Study outcomes and limitations: An analysis was carried out later, and it reportedly showed fewer N-insertions in an Asian-associated ancestry cluster than the approximately 680-donor mean.

The germline V gene has CDR1 ENHRY and CDR2 SYGVKD. The CDR3 spans 16 residues. Trimming at V came to 10 bases and at J to 1 base, leaving 12 bases not matched to a gene. As concerns this clone: Its antigen is undetermined.

Primers included in the PCR were 60 Vbeta and 13 Jbeta primers. The repertoire was sequenced with immunoSEQ multiplex PCR; TCRdb's copy has only in-frame clones and lacks some. Here the sample spans approximately 91,000 clones, 55% to 65% being singletons. The chain carries TRBV10-3 and TRBJ2-3; 9 bases match TRBD2. Sequenced input: PBMCs. This TCR was recovered from a human donor in good health. The DNA for the CDR3 is TGTGCCACCCAGAGGGGGGCTAGCGGGGGCACAGATACGCAGTATTTT. This encodes CATQRGASGGTDTQYF.